The source of this T cell receptor beta chain is a study of blood T cell repertoires in COVID-19. At the level of the study: Material from acute and convalescent COVID-19 was sourced from the United States, Italy and Spain. T cells, B-cell-depleted T cells, or PBMCs supplied cDNA or gDNA.

V was pared by 2 bases and J by 0 bases, with 7 bases of the junction left unmatched. Germline V gene data show CDR1 as SGHNT and CDR2 as YYREEE (reference sequence). The CDR3 contains 18 residues. A few counts support this clone. Assay: immunoSEQ multiplex PCR; the TCRdb copy retains only in-frame clones and omits some. Among approximately 230,000 clones listed, around 80% were seen once. This TCR derives from a man aged 30 to 39 with active or convalescent COVID-19. The sample consisted of peripheral blood. This chain joins TRBV5-4 and TRBJ2-3; 12 nucleotides align to TRBD2. CDR3 DNA sequence: TGTGCCAGCAGCTTAGTAGGACTAGCGGGGATAAGCACAGATACGCAGTATTTT. It yields the protein CASSLVGLAGISTDTQYF.